A single sample gave rise to the 14 T cell receptor beta chains below, sequenced in a study of CD4 T cells in relation to SARS-CoV-2 and coronaviruses. Some clones are missing from TCRdb's copy, which holds only in-frame ones; the method was immunoSEQ multiplex PCR. The table has about 65,000 clones, about 87% seen once. Before the COVID-19 pandemic, during about 2010-2018, CD4+ T cells were taken from unexposed donors. The sequenced sample was memory CD4+ T cells from PBMCs. The origin of the receptors is a human donor in good health.

The rearrangement links TRBV12-3 or TRBV12-4 to TRBJ2-7; 9 bases agree with TRBD1. The CDR3 runs to 13 residues. With 5 bases clipped from V and 3 bases from J, the junction kept 2 bases outside the gene matches. The CDR3 DNA is TGTGCCAGCAGTGGGACAGGGAGCTACGAGCAGTACTTC. Protein: CASSGTGSYEQYF.

The CDR3 nucleotides read TGCGCCAGCAGCTTGGATTTGGATACGCAGTATTTT. As protein: CASSLDLDTQYF. The rearrangement uses TRBV5-1 and TRBJ2-3, with D uncertain. The CDR3 is 12 residues long. Germline loops: CDR1 SGHRS, CDR2 YFSETQ. V lost 0 bases and J 6 bases, leaving 5 bases between the germline ends.

The rearrangement joins TRBV19 to TRBJ1-1; the D gene is possibly TRBD1 (5 bases). Trimming stripped 6 bases from V and 3 bases from J, with 17 bases between. Per the germline V gene, CDR1 is LNHDA and CDR2 is SQIVND (reference sequence). This CDR3 is built from 15 residues. This chain's CDR3 is CASRGEEVLDTEAFF. CDR3 DNA: TGTGCCAGTAGAGGGGAGGAGGTCTTAGACACTGAAGCTTTCTTT.

The chain has TRBV23-1 and TRBJ2-7; D is possibly TRBD2 (6 bases). TRBV23-1 counts as an open reading frame of uncertain function. The CDR3 contains 15 residues. V was clipped by 11 bases and J by 4 bases, with 24 bases between them. CDR3 loop: CAPSPLGSGSYEQYF. The DNA of the CDR3 is TGCGCCCCCAGTCCCCTAGGGAGCGGGTCTTACGAGCAGTACTTC.

The genes are TRBV28 and TRBJ2-7; possible D gene TRBD2, 6 bases. In germline, CDR1 is MDHEN, CDR2 SYDVKM. The CDR3 extends over 17 amino acids. Between the trimmed V and J ends, which lost 5 bases and 5 bases, there was a span of 25 bases. The CDR3 region is CASSPRRSGTPEDEQYF. The CDR3 DNA reads as TGTGCCAGCAGTCCGCGACGGTCCGGGACTCCAGAGGACGAGCAGTACTTC.

V and J are TRBV28 and TRBJ2-7; 10 nucleotides line up with TRBD1. Losses at the gene ends were 4 bases for V and 1 base for J; bases not matched to a gene: 4. The CDR3 totals 15 residues. Germline V gives CDR1 MDHEN, CDR2 SYDVKM. DNA for the CDR3: TGTGCCAGCAGTTCCCCGGGACAGGGGTCCTACGAGCAGTACTTC. Protein sequence: CASSSPGQGSYEQYF.

This chain connects TRBV11-2 to TRBJ2-2; D call uncertain. The germline CDR1 and CDR2 sequences are SGHAT and FQNNGV. The CDR3 runs 16 residues. Trimming shortened V by 4 bases and J by 0 bases, and 12 bases separated the two germline ends. The CDR3 DNA reads TGTGCCAGCAGCTACGTCAGCCTCTCGAACACCGGGGAGCTGTTTTTT. This encodes CASSYVSLSNTGELFF.

This clone was seen a few times. The CDR3 protein is CAWSVRGRGSGNTIYF. In nucleotides, the CDR3 is TGTGCCTGGAGTGTACGGGGCCGGGGCTCTGGAAACACCATATATTTT. V and J are TRBV30 and TRBJ1-3, with D maybe TRBD1 (5 bases). V lost 0 bases and J lost 0, with 12 bases in between. The CDR3 sequence is 16 residues long. Germline-derived CDR1 and CDR2 are GTSNPN and SVGIG (reference sequence).

The rearrangement uses TRBV5-1 and TRBJ2-5; D perhaps matches TRBD1 (5 bases). The CDR3 consists of 15 residues. With 2 bases removed from V and 3 bases from J, the gap between germline ends came to 14 bases. The germline gives CDR1 SGHRS, CDR2 YFSETQ. CDR3 sequence: CASSFGALGKETQYF. The CDR3 DNA reads TGCGCCAGCAGCTTTGGGGCATTGGGGAAAGAGACCCAGTACTTC.

This clone was counted a single time. A junction boundary mismatches the germline segment, possibly from a read error. V usage is TRBV15 and J usage is TRBJ1-2, with unresolved D. The CDR3 is made up of 18 amino acids. Germline V gene sequence: CDR1 LNHNV, CDR2 YYDKDF (reference sequence). The CDR3 DNA reads TGTGCCACCAGCGGAGAACTTCTGGACCTGGACCGAATCTATGGCTACACCTTC. Amino acids: CATSGELLDLDRIYGYTF.

The chain joins TRBV18 to TRBJ2-1, with 10 nucleotides matching TRBD1. CDR1 is KGHSH and CDR2 is LQKENI in the germline V gene. The length of the CDR3 is 15 residues. J lost 5 bases, V lost 3 bases, and 4 bases had no gene match. The DNA for the CDR3 is TGTGCCAGCTCACCTCCGGGACAGGGGCACAATGAGCAGTTCTTC. Protein product: CASSPPGQGHNEQFF.

V gene TRBV7-3 combines with J gene TRBJ2-1; 10 bases align to TRBD1. The V segment lost 5 bases and the J segment 10 bases; nucleotides outside the gene matches: 11. Germline V CDR1 and CDR2: SGHTA, FQGTGA. CDR3 size: 15 residues. The CDR3 here is CASSPSGQGIGEQFF. The CDR3 DNA sequence: TGTGCCAGCAGCCCCTCGGGACAGGGGATAGGGGAGCAGTTCTTC.

In this sample, this clone turned up once. V and J are TRBV4-1 and TRBJ2-5; no definite D call. Germline CDR1 MGHRA, CDR2 YSYEKL. CDR3 length equals 11 residues. V lost 4 bases and J 6 bases, leaving 6 bases between the germline ends. The CDR3 here is CASSLEKTQYF. As DNA, the CDR3 is TGCGCCAGCAGCCTTGAAAAGACCCAGTACTTC.

The chain carries TRBV10-3 and TRBJ2-7, with unresolved D. The germline V and J ends were trimmed by 3 bases and 5 bases, with 5 bases remaining between them. CDR3 length: 11 residues. Germline loops: CDR1 ENHRY, CDR2 SYGVKD. CDR3 in DNA: TGTGCCATCAGTGATATCCACGAGCAGTACTTC. Amino acids: CAISDIHEQYF.